This TCR beta chain stems from a study of T-cell memory formation after mild COVID-19 (dated by TCRdb to the early 2020s). Regarding the complete study: TCR sequence clusters from the two donors were largely donor specific. Two young, previously healthy adult volunteers made up the cohort, one male and one female. In a couple of donors, T-cell clones that expanded and contracted after mild COVID-19 were followed by sequencing TCRalpha and TCRbeta repertoires longitudinally. On the study overall, not on this receptor specifically: Balanced CD4/CD8 phenotypes were observed for clones contracting from day 15 to 85, whereas a bias towards CD4+ was observed for a second wave of clones expanding from day 15 to 37. The study included only a couple of mild cases, and larger cohorts that include severe cases with pre-infection samples were judged to be necessary. SARS-CoV-2 specificity was not confirmed for the second-wave clones peaking on day 37. Contracting CD4+ clones turned up mainly in the CM and EM memory subsets, whereas EMRA was where CD8+ clones were enriched. Some responding clones were found in pre-infection memory, which suggests that pre-existing cross-reactive memory T cells took part in the SARS-CoV-2 response.

TCRdb lists the instrument as Illumina NovaSeq 6000. TCRalpha and TCRbeta cDNA libraries were constructed by 5'RACE with constant-segment primers, with sample barcodes and unique molecular identifiers being introduced. Trizol reagent was used to extract RNA from every sample. Libraries were amplified in two PCR steps, with a second sample barcode and Illumina TruSeq adapters added in the second step. Libraries were sequenced on an Illumina NovaSeq with 2 x 150 bp paired-end reads. The study's processing was this. The reads were demultiplexed and collapsed into UMI-guided consensus sequences using migec v1.2.7. Using mixcr v2.1.11, UMI consensuses were aligned to TRA and TRB V and J templates and then assembled into clonotypes. A clonotype was counted as expanded or contracted only if both edgeR and NoisET called the change significant, with noise models trained on biological replicates. For edgeR calls, a false discovery rate-adjusted p below 0.01 and a log2 fold-change threshold of 1 were applied. PCA with hierarchical clustering of max-normalized trajectories of the 1000 most abundant clonotypes was used as exploratory dynamics analysis. Separately sequenced CD4+ and CD8+ repertoires were used to assign the CD4 or CD8 phenotype of responding clones. Using fastp at Q25 and MiXCR, TCRdb reprocessed the public reads and kept productive beta chains. Identical CDR3 proteins give one entry, which carries the most common genes and DNA. TCRdb assigned the V and J calls; the authors' analysis was not used. For this sample the table gives around 450,000 distinct CDR3 sequences, of which 24% were detected only once. Clones ranked in the top ten supply around 8.1% of the sample.

This clonotype was seen a handful of times. The clone's antigen remains unknown. The record has no base qualities; no much larger clone is one base away. Ficoll-Paque density gradient centrifugation was the method used to isolate PBMCs. The CDR3 runs 15 amino acids, cysteine and phenylalanine included. Only the CDR3 DNA stays, 45 bases, in frame from base 1. V and J lose 4 bases and 2 bases, and a span of 14 bases separates them. Taken from the germline V gene (reference sequence), the CDR1 and CDR2 loops are MNHEY and SMNVEV. Recombination connected TRBV27 to TRBJ2-5, and TRBD1 may be the D gene, going by 6 matching bases. The sequence came from an adult woman who had mild COVID-19 (a few samples of this study predate the infection). The sample titles of this study are shuffled in the database, so cell type and time point are left out; the donor was told from shared clones. Sequenced material: PBMCs or a T cell subset sorted from them (not recorded which). The CDR3 loop reads CASSSYDRKQETQYF. The DNA sequence follows: TGTGCCAGCAGTTCCTACGACAGGAAGCAAGAGACCCAGTACTTC.